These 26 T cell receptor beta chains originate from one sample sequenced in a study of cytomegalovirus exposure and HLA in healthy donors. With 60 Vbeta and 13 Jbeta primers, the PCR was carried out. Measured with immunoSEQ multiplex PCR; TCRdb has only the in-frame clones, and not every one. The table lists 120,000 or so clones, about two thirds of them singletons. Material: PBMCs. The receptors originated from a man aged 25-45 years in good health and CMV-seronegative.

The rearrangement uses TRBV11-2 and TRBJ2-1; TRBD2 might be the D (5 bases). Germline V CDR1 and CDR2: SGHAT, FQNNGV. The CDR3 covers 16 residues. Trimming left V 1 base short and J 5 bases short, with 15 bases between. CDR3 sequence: CASSLARGGLDNEQFF. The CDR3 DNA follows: TGTGCCAGCAGCTTAGCTCGGGGTGGACTGGACAATGAGCAGTTCTTC.

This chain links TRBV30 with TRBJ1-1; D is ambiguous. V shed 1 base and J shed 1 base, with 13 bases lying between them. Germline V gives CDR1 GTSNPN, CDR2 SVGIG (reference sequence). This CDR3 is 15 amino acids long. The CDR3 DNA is TGTGCCTGGAGTGAGGTCCGATCGGGGAACACTGAAGCTTTCTTT. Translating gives CAWSEVRSGNTEAFF.

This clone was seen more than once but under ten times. The CDR3 DNA reads as TGTGCCAGCAGTTTATCTGGGGGGGGGTTTCGCGATACGCAGTATTTT. Its translation is CASSLSGGGFRDTQYF. The chain employs TRBV28 and TRBJ2-3; 7 nucleotides match TRBD2. Trimming took 1 base from V and 6 from J; bases not matched to a gene: 10. Germline CDR1 reads MDHEN; CDR2 reads SYDVKM. This CDR3 is built from 16 residues. The full variable domain, in which reference TRBV28 and TRBJ2-3 provide the parts outside the CDR3, is DVKVTQSSRYLVKRTGEKVFLECVQDMDHENMFWYRQDPGLGLRLIYFSYDVKMKEKGDIPEGYSVSREKKERFSLILESASTNQTSMYLCASSLSGGGFRDTQYFGPGTRLTVL.

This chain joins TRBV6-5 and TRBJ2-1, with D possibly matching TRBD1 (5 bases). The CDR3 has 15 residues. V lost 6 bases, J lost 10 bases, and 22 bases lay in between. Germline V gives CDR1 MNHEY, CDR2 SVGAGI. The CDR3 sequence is CASSRAPDSLGEQFF. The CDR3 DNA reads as TGTGCCAGCAGCCGAGCTCCCGACAGTCTTGGGGAGCAGTTCTTC.

CDR3 amino acids: CASSLRLAPSAGELFF. The CDR3 DNA reads TGTGCCAGCAGCCTCCGTCTTGCCCCTTCGGCCGGGGAGCTGTTTTTT. The J gene is TRBJ2-2, the V gene TRBV14; D ambiguous. Germline V gene sequence: CDR1 SGHDN, CDR2 FVKESK. There are 16 residues in the CDR3. Trimming removed 4 bases at V and 6 bases at J, with 18 bases between.

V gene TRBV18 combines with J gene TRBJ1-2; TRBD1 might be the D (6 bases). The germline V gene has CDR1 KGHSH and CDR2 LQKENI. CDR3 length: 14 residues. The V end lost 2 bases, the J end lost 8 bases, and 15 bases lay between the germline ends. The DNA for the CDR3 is TGTGCCAGCTCACCAGGGCAGGGACAAGAAGGCTACACCTTC. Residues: CASSPGQGQEGYTF.

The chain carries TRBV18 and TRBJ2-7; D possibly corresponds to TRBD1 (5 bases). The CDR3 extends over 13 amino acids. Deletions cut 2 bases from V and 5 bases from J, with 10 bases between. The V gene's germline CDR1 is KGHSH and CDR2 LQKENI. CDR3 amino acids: CASSPTTENEQYF. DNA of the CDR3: TGTGCCAGCTCACCAACGACAGAGAACGAGCAGTACTTC.

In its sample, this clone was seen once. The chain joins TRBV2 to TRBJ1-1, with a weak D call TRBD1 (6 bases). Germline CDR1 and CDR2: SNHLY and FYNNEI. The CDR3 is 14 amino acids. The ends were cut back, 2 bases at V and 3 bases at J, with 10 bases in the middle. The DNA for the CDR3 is TGTGCCAGCAGTGAAACCCAGGGGTACACTGAAGCTTTCTTT. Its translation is CASSETQGYTEAFF.

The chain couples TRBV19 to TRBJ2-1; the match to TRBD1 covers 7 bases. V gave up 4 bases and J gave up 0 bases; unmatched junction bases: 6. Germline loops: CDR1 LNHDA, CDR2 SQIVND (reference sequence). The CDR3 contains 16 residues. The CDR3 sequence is CASSTTGTVSYNEQFF. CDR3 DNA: TGTGCCAGTAGTACCACCGGGACAGTCTCCTACAATGAGCAGTTCTTC.

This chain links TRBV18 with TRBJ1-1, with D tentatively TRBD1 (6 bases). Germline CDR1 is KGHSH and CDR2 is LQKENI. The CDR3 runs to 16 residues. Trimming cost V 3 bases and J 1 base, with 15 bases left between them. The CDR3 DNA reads TGTGCCAGCTCACCCCGGGGCAGGGGTGGGAACACTGAAGCTTTCTTT. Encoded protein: CASSPRGRGGNTEAFF.

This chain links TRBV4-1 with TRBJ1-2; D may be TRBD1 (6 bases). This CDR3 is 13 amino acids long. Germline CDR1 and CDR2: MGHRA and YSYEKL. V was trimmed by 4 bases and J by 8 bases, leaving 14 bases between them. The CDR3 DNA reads TGCGCCAGCAGCCTAATGGACAGTTCCGGCTACACCTTC. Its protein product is CASSLMDSSGYTF.

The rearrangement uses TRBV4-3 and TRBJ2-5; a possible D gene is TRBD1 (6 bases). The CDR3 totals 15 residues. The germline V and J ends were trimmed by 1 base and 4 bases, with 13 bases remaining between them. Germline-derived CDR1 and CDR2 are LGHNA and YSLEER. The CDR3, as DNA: TGCGCCAGCAGCCAAGGGAGGTCAGGGGCAGAGACCCAGTACTTC. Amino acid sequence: CASSQGRSGAETQYF.

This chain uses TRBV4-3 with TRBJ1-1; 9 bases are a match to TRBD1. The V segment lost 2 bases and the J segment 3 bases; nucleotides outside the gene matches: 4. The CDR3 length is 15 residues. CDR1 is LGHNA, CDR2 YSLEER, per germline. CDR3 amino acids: CASSQRRQGDTEAFF. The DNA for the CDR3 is TGCGCCAGCAGCCAAAGACGACAGGGGGACACTGAAGCTTTCTTT.

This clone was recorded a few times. The CDR3 DNA reads as TGTGCTAGTGACCCAGAGAACACTGAAGCTTTCTTT. It translates to CASDPENTEAFF. The rearrangement joins TRBV12-5 to TRBJ1-1; D not resolved. The ends were cut back, 7 bases at V and 1 base at J, with 7 bases in the middle. Germline lookup yields CDR1 LGHNT and CDR2 FRNRAP. This CDR3 region has 12 residues.

The CDR3 coding sequence is TGCACCACATATCCGCAGGGCAATGAGCAGTTCTTC. Protein sequence: CTTYPQGNEQFF. This chain links TRBV29-1 with TRBJ2-1, with D possibly being TRBD1 (5 bases). CDR1 SQVTM and CDR2 ANQGSEA come from the germline V gene. This CDR3 contains 12 residues.

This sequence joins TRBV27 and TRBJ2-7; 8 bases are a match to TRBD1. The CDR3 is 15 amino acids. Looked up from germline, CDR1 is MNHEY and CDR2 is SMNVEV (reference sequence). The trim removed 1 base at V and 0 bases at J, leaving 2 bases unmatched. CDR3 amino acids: CASSLYRGYSYEQYF. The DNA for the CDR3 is TGTGCCAGCAGTTTATACAGGGGGTACTCCTACGAGCAGTACTTC.

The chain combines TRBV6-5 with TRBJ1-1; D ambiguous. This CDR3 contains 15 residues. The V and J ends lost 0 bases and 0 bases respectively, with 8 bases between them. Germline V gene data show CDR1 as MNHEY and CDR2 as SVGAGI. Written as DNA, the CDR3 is TGTGCCAGCAGTTACTCGATCAGGTTGAACACTGAAGCTTTCTTT. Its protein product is CASSYSIRLNTEAFF.

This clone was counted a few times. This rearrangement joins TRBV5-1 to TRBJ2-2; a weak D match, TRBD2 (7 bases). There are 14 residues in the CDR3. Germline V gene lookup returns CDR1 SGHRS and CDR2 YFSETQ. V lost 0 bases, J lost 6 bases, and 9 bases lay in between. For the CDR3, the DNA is TGCGCCAGCAGCTTGGAGGGGGGGCCCGGGGAGCTGTTTTTT. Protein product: CASSLEGGPGELFF.

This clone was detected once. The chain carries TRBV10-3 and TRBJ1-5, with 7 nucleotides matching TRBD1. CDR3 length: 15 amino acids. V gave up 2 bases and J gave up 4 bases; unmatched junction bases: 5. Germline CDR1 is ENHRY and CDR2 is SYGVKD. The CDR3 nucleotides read TGTGCCATCAGTGAGACAGGGGCGCGGAATCAGCCCCAGCATTTT. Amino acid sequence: CAISETGARNQPQHF.

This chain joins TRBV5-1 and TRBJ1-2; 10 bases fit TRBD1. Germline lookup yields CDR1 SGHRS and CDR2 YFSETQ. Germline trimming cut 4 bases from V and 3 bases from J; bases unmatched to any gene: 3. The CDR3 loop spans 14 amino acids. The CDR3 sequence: CASSGTGVDYGYTF. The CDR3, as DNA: TGCGCCAGCAGCGGGACAGGGGTTGACTATGGCTACACCTTC.

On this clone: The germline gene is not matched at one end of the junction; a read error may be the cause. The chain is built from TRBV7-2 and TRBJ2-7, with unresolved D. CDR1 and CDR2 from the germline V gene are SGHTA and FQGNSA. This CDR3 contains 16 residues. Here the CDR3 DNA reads TGTGCCAGCAGCTTAGATTTTGGTGGGCTCTCCGACGAGCAGTACTTC. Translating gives CASSLDFGGLSDEQYF.

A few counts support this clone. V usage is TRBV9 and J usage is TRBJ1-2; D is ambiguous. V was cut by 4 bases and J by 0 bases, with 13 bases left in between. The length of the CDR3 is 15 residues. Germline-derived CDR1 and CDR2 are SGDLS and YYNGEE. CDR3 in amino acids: CASSPGVGANYGYTF. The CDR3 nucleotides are TGTGCCAGCAGCCCCGGAGTCGGAGCTAACTATGGCTACACCTTC.

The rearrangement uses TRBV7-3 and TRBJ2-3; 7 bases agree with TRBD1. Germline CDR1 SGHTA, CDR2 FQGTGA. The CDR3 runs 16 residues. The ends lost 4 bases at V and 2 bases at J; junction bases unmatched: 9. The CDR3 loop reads CASSSTSGTATDTQYF. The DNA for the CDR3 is TGTGCCAGCAGCTCAACCTCCGGGACAGCCACAGATACGCAGTATTTT.

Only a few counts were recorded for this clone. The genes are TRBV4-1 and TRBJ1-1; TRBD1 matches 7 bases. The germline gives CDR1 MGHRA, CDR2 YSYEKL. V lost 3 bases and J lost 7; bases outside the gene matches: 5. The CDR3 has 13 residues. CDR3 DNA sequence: TGCGCCAGCAGCCAGTCAGGGGGTATTGAAGCTTTCTTT. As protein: CASSQSGGIEAFF.

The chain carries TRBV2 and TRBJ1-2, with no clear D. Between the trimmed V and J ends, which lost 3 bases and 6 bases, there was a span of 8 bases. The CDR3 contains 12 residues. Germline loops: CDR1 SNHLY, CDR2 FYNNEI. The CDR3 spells CASSESVDGYTF. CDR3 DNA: TGTGCCAGCAGTGAGAGTGTTGATGGCTACACCTTC. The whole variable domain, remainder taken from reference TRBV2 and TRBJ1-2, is EPEVTQTPSHQVTQMGQEVILRCVPISNHLYFYWYRQILGQKVEFLVSFYNNEISEKSEIFDDQFSVERPDGSNFTLKIRSTKLEDSAMYFCASSESVDGYTFGSGTRLTVV.

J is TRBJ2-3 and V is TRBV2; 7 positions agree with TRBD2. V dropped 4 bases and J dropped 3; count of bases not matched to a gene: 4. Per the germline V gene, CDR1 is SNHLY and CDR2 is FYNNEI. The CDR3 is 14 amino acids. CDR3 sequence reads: CASSVSGETDTQYF. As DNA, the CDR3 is TGTGCCAGCAGTGTCAGCGGGGAAACAGATACGCAGTATTTT.